These 24 T cell receptor beta chains originate from one sample sequenced in a study of CD8 T cells in ankylosing spondylitis. TCRdb passed the 5' RACE reads through MiXCR, listing each CDR3 protein once. The data hold around 130,000 distinct CDR3 sequences, with about 6.5% observed a single time. Sequences were obtained from blood, either unsorted or a sorted T cell fraction (not recorded which). The receptors stem from a male donor with ankylosing spondylitis or in good health (not recorded which).

This clonotype showed up many times. This rearrangement joins TRBV20-1 to TRBJ2-7, with D possibly being TRBD2 (5 bases). V lost 4 bases to trimming and J lost 4 bases, with 11 bases between them. The germline CDR1 and CDR2 sequences are DFQATT and SNEGSKA (reference sequence). This CDR3 comprises 12 residues. The CDR3 coding sequence is TGCAGTGCTAATCCCAGCGGTTACGAGCAGTACTTC. Protein sequence: CSANPSGYEQYF.

In its sample, this clonotype was seen many times. The chain couples TRBV20-1 to TRBJ2-1; a possible D gene is TRBD2 (6 bases). The germline V gene has CDR1 DFQATT and CDR2 SNEGSKA (reference sequence). CDR3 length: 15 amino acids. V was clipped by 6 bases and J by 8 bases, with 23 bases between them. CDR3 nucleotide sequence: TGCAGTGCAGACGAGGCGGGACGGGACGGGTATGAGCAGTTCTTC. Amino acids: CSADEAGRDGYEQFF.

This clonotype has ten or more counts. The chain has TRBV27 and TRBJ1-6, with D possibly TRBD1 on 5 matching bases. The length of the CDR3 is 15 residues. The V end was cut by 5 bases, the J end by 8 bases, with 16 bases between. In germline, CDR1 is MNHEY, CDR2 SMNVEV (reference sequence). For the CDR3, the DNA is TGTGCCAGCAGTCCCGGGTTCCCCAGGGATTCACCCCTCCACTTT. Encoded protein: CASSPGFPRDSPLHF.

This clonotype came up many times. The V gene is TRBV12-3 or TRBV12-4, the J gene TRBJ1-3; D might be TRBD1 (6 bases). V lost 7 bases, J lost 0 bases, and 13 bases lay in between. This CDR3 has 15 amino acids. The CDR3 sequence is CASILTGLSGNTIYF. The CDR3 region has the DNA TGTGCCAGCATCTTGACAGGCCTCTCTGGAAACACCATATATTTT.

This clonotype was observed many times. The chain is built from TRBV7-9 and TRBJ2-7, with D tentatively TRBD2 (5 bases). The CDR3 extends over 12 amino acids. The V gene lost 5 bases and the J gene lost 7 bases, with 12 bases spanning the gap. Germline lookup yields CDR1 SEHNR and CDR2 FQNEAQ (reference sequence). CDR3 in amino acids: CASSPLEGEQYF. The CDR3 coding sequence is TGTGCCAGCAGCCCACTCGAGGGTGAGCAGTACTTC.

This clonotype was seen ten or more times. V usage is TRBV29-1 and J usage is TRBJ1-1, with a possible D match to TRBD1 (5 bases). V was trimmed by 2 bases and J by 6 bases, leaving 10 bases between them. The germline V gene has CDR1 SQVTM and CDR2 ANQGSEA. This CDR3 is built from 12 residues. DNA for the CDR3: TGCAGCGTTGAAAGGGACCGACCTGAAGCTTTCTTT. This codes for CSVERDRPEAFF.

This clonotype was counted ten times or more. The V and J genes are TRBV3-1 and TRBJ2-7; D unresolved. Germline V CDR1 and CDR2: LGHDT, YNNKEL (reference sequence). V gave up 2 bases and J gave up 6 bases, with 11 bases separating them. The CDR3 loop spans 13 amino acids. The DNA of the CDR3 is TGTGCCAGCAGCCAATACGCCGGGTTCGAGCAGTACTTC. Its protein is CASSQYAGFEQYF.

This clonotype was picked up many times. This sequence joins TRBV29-1 and TRBJ2-2; D possibly corresponds to TRBD1 (5 bases). The V end lost 4 bases, the J end lost 5 bases, and 11 bases lay between the germline ends. There are 13 residues in the CDR3. Germline CDR1 reads SQVTM; CDR2 reads ANQGSEA. CDR3 DNA sequence: TGCAGCGTTGTGCAGGGTCGAACCGGGGAGCTGTTTTTT. Its translation: CSVVQGRTGELFF.

This clonotype was observed at least ten times. The chain couples TRBV12-3 or TRBV12-4 to TRBJ2-7, with TRBD1 matching 7 bases. The CDR3 length is 14 residues. Trimming at V came to 3 bases and at J to 5 bases, leaving 7 bases not matched to a gene. In nucleotides, the CDR3 is TGTGCCAGCAGTTTCGTACAGGGGAGCGACGAGCAGTACTTC. This codes for CASSFVQGSDEQYF.

This clonotype was counted between two and nine times. The rearrangement links TRBV5-1 to TRBJ2-2; TRBD2 is a possible D gene (6 bases). Per the germline V gene, CDR1 is SGHRS and CDR2 is YFSETQ. The CDR3 is made up of 15 amino acids. V was shortened by 4 bases and J by 2 bases, with 12 bases between the two germline ends. The CDR3 here is CASSPGTYNTGELFF. The DNA of the CDR3 is TGCGCCAGCAGCCCCGGGACTTATAACACCGGGGAGCTGTTTTTT.

This clonotype was recorded many times. The chain joins TRBV3-1 to TRBJ2-3; 9 bases line up with TRBD1. The V and J ends lost 5 bases and 3 bases, in that order; junction bases with no gene match: 6. The CDR3 totals 15 residues. Germline-derived CDR1 and CDR2 are LGHDT and YNNKEL (reference sequence). The DNA for the CDR3 is TGTGCCAGCAGCGAGGGACAGGGCGAAACAGATACGCAGTATTTT. It is translated as CASSEGQGETDTQYF.

Ten or more counts support this clonotype. The chain couples TRBV29-1 to TRBJ2-1; 8 bases are shared with TRBD2. This CDR3 comprises 14 residues. J lost 5 bases, V lost 3 bases, and 6 bases had no gene match. Germline V gene sequence: CDR1 SQVTM, CDR2 ANQGSEA. In nucleotides, the CDR3 is TGCAGCGTTGAGCCGGGACTAGAAAACAATGAGCAGTTCTTC. Translation gives CSVEPGLENNEQFF.

Only a few counts were recorded for this clonotype. This rearrangement joins TRBV6-2 or TRBV6-3 to TRBJ1-2; D remains ambiguous. V shed 8 bases and J shed 0 bases, with 10 bases lying between them. CDR1 and CDR2 from the germline V gene are MNHEY and SVGEGT. The CDR3 is made up of 13 amino acids. The CDR3, as DNA: TGTGCCAGCGCAGGAGTAGCTAACTATGGCTACACCTTC. Amino acid sequence: CASAGVANYGYTF.

This clonotype appeared many times. The genes are TRBV20-1 and TRBJ2-1, with a weak D call TRBD2 (6 bases). V gave up 6 bases and J gave up 6 bases, with 15 bases separating them. Germline CDR1 is DFQATT and CDR2 is SNEGSKA (reference sequence). This CDR3 is built from 13 residues. The CDR3 here is CSARPSGSNEQFF. The DNA of the CDR3 is TGCAGTGCCCGCCCCAGCGGGTCCAATGAGCAGTTCTTC.

This clonotype was counted a few times. This chain links TRBV5-5 with TRBJ1-2; D is unclear. Germline V gene sequence: CDR1 SGHKS, CDR2 YYEKEE (reference sequence). The CDR3 loop spans 14 amino acids. The germline V and J ends were trimmed by 7 bases and 8 bases, with 21 bases remaining between them. In nucleotides, the CDR3 is TGTGCCAGCTGGCCGGGAACCACCACGGGAGGCTACACCTTC. Amino acids: CASWPGTTTGGYTF.

V gene TRBV6-6 combines with J gene TRBJ1-1, with a tentative D call TRBD1 (5 bases). The CDR3 totals 12 residues. CDR1 and CDR2 (germline): MNHNY, SVGAGI (reference sequence). V lost 5 bases to trimming and J lost 7 bases, with 11 bases between them. CDR3 residues: CASSQTAREAFF. In DNA, the CDR3 is TGTGCCAGCAGTCAGACAGCCCGTGAAGCTTTCTTT.

The table lists this clonotype with many counts. The chain joins TRBV6-1 to TRBJ2-2; D gene ambiguous. Trimming cost V 5 bases and J 7 bases, with 11 bases left between them. Germline V gene data show CDR1 as MNHNS and CDR2 as SASEGT. The CDR3 extends over 13 amino acids. This CDR3 reads CASSKRLVGELFF. In DNA form, the CDR3 reads TGTGCCAGCAGTAAGCGATTGGTCGGGGAGCTGTTTTTT.

This clonotype appeared many times. The chain uses TRBV5-1 and TRBJ2-7; maybe TRBD1 (6 bases). This CDR3 has 13 residues. Trimming removed 5 bases at V and 1 base at J, with 10 bases between. CDR1 is SGHRS, CDR2 YFSETQ, per germline. The DNA of the CDR3 is TGCGCCAGCAGGGCAGGGGAATCCTACGAGCAGTACTTC. Residues: CASRAGESYEQYF.

This clonotype was seen repeatedly, ten times or more. As DNA, the CDR3 is TGCGCCAGCAGCTACCCACAGGGGACTGAGCAGTACTTC. Translating gives CASSYPQGTEQYF. The chain uses TRBV5-1 and TRBJ2-7; the D gene is possibly TRBD1 (7 bases). Trimming left V 3 bases short and J 7 bases short, with 14 bases between. This CDR3 has 13 residues. The V gene's germline CDR1 is SGHRS and CDR2 YFSETQ.

This clonotype was seen repeatedly, ten times or more. V and J are TRBV24-1 and TRBJ2-1, with 8 bases fitting TRBD2. Germline loops: CDR1 KGHDR, CDR2 SFDVKD. The CDR3 has 16 residues. V was clipped by 1 base and J by 10 bases; unmatched bases: 11. CDR3 bases: TGTGCCACCAGTGATTTTGGCACTAGTGGCGGGGGGGAGCAGTTCTTC. As protein: CATSDFGTSGGGEQFF.

Ten or more counts support this clonotype. V is TRBV10-3 and J is TRBJ1-1; possible D gene TRBD1, 5 bases. V was shortened by 6 bases and J by 10 bases, with 15 bases between the two germline ends. This CDR3 region has 12 residues. The germline gives CDR1 ENHRY, CDR2 SYGVKD. CDR3 protein: CAISITGGRAFF. For the CDR3, the DNA is TGTGCCATCAGCATCACAGGCGGCAGAGCTTTCTTT.

This clonotype was observed many times. This chain uses TRBV7-9 with TRBJ2-5; possibly TRBD2 for D (6 bases). This CDR3 has 17 amino acids. Trimming took off 1 base at V and 1 base at J, with 16 bases between the two ends. In germline, CDR1 is SEHNR, CDR2 FQNEAQ (reference sequence). CDR3 residues: CASSLDPREPPQETQYF. DNA for the CDR3: TGTGCCAGCAGCTTAGACCCCCGGGAGCCCCCCCAAGAGACCCAGTACTTC. The whole variable domain, remainder taken from reference TRBV7-9 and TRBJ2-5, is DTGVSQNPRHKITKRGQNVTFRCDPISEHNRLYWYRQTLGQGPEFLTYFQNEAQLEKSRLLSDRFSAERPKGSFSTLEIQRTEQGDSAMYLCASSLDPREPPQETQYFGPGTRLLVL.

This clonotype was detected ten times or more. The chain employs TRBV2 and TRBJ1-1; D is unclear. The germline V gene has CDR1 SNHLY and CDR2 FYNNEI. V lost 5 bases, J lost 5 bases, and 9 bases lay in between. The length of the CDR3 is 12 residues. The CDR3 coding sequence is TGTGCCAGCAGTCCGGGAAGGACTGAAGCTTTCTTT. This sequence encodes CASSPGRTEAFF.

This clonotype was seen only a few times. A read error is possible here, since a much larger clone lies one base away. The CDR3 is CASSEMGDYGYPF. DNA for the CDR3: TGCGCCAGCAGTGAGATGGGGGACTATGGCTACCCCTTC. This chain joins TRBV10-2 and TRBJ1-2, with D perhaps TRBD1 (5 bases). The CDR3 has 13 residues. The germline CDR1 and CDR2 sequences are WSHSY and SAAADI.